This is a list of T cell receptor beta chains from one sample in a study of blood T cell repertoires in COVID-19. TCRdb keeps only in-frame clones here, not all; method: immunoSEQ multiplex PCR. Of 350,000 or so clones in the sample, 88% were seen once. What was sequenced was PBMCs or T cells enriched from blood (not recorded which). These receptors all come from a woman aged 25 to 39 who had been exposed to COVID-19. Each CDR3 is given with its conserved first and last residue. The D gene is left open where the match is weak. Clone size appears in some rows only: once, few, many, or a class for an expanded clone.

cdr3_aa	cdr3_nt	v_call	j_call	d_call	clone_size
CASSYSEPGQGYEQYF	TGTGCCAGCAGTTACTCCGAACCGGGACAGGGCTACGAGCAGTACTTC	TRBV6-5	TRBJ2-7	TRBD1	-
CRPGGNYGYTF	TGCAGACCGGGGGGAAACTATGGCTACACCTTC	TRBV20-1	TRBJ1-2	-	-
CAIKGENRGQNSYNEQFF	TGTGCCATCAAAGGGGAAAATAGGGGCCAAAACTCTTACAATGAGCAGTTCTTC	TRBV10-3	TRBJ2-1	-	-
CASSLGAESTDTQYF	TGTGCCAGCTCTCTTGGGGCGGAAAGCACAGATACGCAGTATTTT	TRBV18	TRBJ2-3	-	-
CASSPTGGRTPSIQYF	TGTGCCAGCTCACCAACCGGCGGGAGGACACCTAGCATTCAGTACTTC	TRBV18	TRBJ2-4	TRBD2	few
CASSFTSIHDRGDYGYTF	TGTGCCAGCAGTTTTACATCAATCCATGACAGGGGAGACTATGGCTACACCTTC	TRBV28	TRBJ1-2	TRBD1	-
CAISEGEGGREKLFF	TGTGCCATCAGTGAGGGGGAAGGGGGCCGTGAAAAACTGTTTTTT	TRBV10-3	TRBJ1-4	TRBD1	-
CASSPGTTTNEKLFF	TGTGCCAGCTCACCAGGGACTACAACTAATGAAAAACTGTTTTTT	TRBV18	TRBJ1-4	-	-
CAISQREGSPDTQYF	TGTGCCATCAGCCAGCGGGAGGGTAGCCCAGATACGCAGTATTTT	TRBV10-3	TRBJ2-3	TRBD2	-
CASSPTGGAYSYEQYF	TGTGCCAGTAGTCCGACAGGGGGCGCTTACTCCTACGAGCAGTACTTC	TRBV19	TRBJ2-7	TRBD1	few
CASSDSRTGALKAEAFF	TGTGCCAGCAGTGACAGCCGAACAGGGGCACTGAAGGCTGAAGCTTTCTTT	TRBV6-4	TRBJ1-1	TRBD1	few
CAWSVLGLAGFYNEQFF	TGTGCCTGGAGTGTACTGGGACTAGCGGGATTCTACAATGAGCAGTTCTTC	TRBV30	TRBJ2-1	TRBD2	-